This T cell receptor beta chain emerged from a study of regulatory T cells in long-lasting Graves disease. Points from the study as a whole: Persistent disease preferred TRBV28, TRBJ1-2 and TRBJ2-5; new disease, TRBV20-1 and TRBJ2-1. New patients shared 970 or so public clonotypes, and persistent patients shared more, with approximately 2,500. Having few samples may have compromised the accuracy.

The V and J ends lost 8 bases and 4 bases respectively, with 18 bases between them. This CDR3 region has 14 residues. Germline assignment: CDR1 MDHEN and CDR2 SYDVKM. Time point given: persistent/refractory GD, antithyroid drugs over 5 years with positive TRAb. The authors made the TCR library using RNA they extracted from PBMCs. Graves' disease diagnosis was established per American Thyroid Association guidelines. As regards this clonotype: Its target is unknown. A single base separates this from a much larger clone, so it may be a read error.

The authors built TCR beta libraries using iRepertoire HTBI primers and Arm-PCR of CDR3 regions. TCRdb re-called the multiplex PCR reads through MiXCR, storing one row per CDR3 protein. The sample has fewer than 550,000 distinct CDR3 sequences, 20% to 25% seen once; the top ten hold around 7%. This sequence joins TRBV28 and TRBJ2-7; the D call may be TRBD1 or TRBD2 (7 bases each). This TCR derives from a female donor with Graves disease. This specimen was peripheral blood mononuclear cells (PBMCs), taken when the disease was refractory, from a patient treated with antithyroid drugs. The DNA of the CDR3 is TGTGCCAGCGGTACCACCAGGGGGGGATACGAGCAGTACTTC. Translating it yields CASGTTRGGYEQYF.